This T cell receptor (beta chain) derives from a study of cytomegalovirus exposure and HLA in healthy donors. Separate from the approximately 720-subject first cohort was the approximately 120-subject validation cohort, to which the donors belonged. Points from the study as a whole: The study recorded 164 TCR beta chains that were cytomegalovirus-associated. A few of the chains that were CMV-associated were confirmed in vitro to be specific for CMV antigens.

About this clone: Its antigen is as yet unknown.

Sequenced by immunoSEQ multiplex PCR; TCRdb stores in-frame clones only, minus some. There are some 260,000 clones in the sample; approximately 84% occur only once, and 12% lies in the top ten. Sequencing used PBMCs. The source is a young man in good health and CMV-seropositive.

The CDR3 sequence: CASSLVGTGGKDTQYF. The CDR3 DNA is TGCGCCAGCAGCTTGGTGGGGACAGGGGGCAAGGATACGCAGTATTTT. The V gene is TRBV5-1, the J gene TRBJ2-3; TRBD1 matches at 12 bases. The CDR3 has 16 amino acids. V was clipped by 0 bases and J by 6 bases; unmatched bases: 5. Germline CDR1 SGHRS, CDR2 YFSETQ.